This T cell receptor beta chain was retrieved from a study of blood T cell repertoires in COVID-19. Looking at the study overall: Both acute and convalescent COVID-19 samples were obtained from the United States, Italy and Spain. In each case, the material was cDNA or gDNA derived from T cells, B-cell-depleted T cells, or PBMCs.

The CDR3 sequence is 14 residues long. Trimming cost V 7 bases and J 3 bases; bases outside gene matches: 7. The germline V gene encodes CDR1 MDHEN and CDR2 SYDVKM. In the authors' workflow: Amplification of reference gene primers was used by the study to estimate nucleated cell counts. Data came from immunoSEQ multiplex PCR; TCRdb stores just in-frame clones and leaves some out. V, J and clone size reflect that table, while D and trimming were determined from the DNA. The sample lists around 250,000 clones; 82% were seen once. Input material: peripheral blood. This sequence joins TRBV28 and TRBJ1-2; 8 nucleotides line up with TRBD1. The clonotype originates from a woman between 18 and 30 years old with acute or convalescent COVID-19. CDR3: CASTPSTGDYGYTF. Here the CDR3 DNA reads TGTGCCAGCACCCCGTCGACAGGGGACTATGGCTACACCTTC.